These T cell receptor beta chains were read from a single sample in a study of regulatory T cells in long-lasting Graves disease. Via MiXCR, TCRdb re-called the multiplex PCR reads, giving one row per CDR3 protein. The table lists about 430,000 distinct CDR3 sequences, 21% of them singletons. The sample was peripheral blood mononuclear cells (PBMCs), taken when the disease was refractory, from a patient treated with antithyroid drugs. The receptors were gathered from a female donor with Graves disease. Each CDR3 is given with its conserved first and last residue. Each record gives: D gene, clone size, J gene, V gene, CDR3 DNA, CDR3 protein. D genes are given only for firm matches. Clone size appears in some rows only: once, few, many, or a class for an expanded clone.

. few TRBJ2-2 TRBV7-9 TGTGCCAGCAGCTTAGTTGTCCCCTGGGAGACCGGGGAGCTGTTTTTT CASSLVVPWETGELFF
TRBD1 many TRBJ1-2 TRBV20-1 TGCAGTGCTAGCTCCCGGGACAGTATGAAAGGCTACACCTTC CSASSRDSMKGYTF
. . TRBJ2-2 TRBV19 TGTGCCAGTAAGGGCGGCAACACCGGGGAGCTGTTTTTT CASKGGNTGELFF
. many TRBJ2-7 TRBV25-1 TGTGCCAGCAGTGCTACCGGGGCGGAATCCACCTACGAGCAGTACTTC CASSATGAESTYEQYF
. few TRBJ1-5 TRBV5-1 TGCGCCAGCAGCTTGTCGGGGAGCAGGGCAGTCAATCAGCCCCAGCATTTT CASSLSGSRAVNQPQHF
. few TRBJ1-5 TRBV19 TGTGCCAGTAGTCCTCAGGGTCAGCCCCAGCATTTT CASSPQGQPQHF
TRBD2 few TRBJ2-1 TRBV15 TGTGCCACCAGCAGAGCCGGGAGGGTAGCCCGCCCTCATGAGCAGTTCTTC CATSRAGRVARPHEQFF
. many TRBJ1-2 TRBV2 TGTGCCAGCGTGCCCCTCTCGACAGCCTCTGGTGGCTACACCTTC CASVPLSTASGGYTF
TRBD1 many TRBJ1-1 TRBV12-3/TRBV12-4 TGTGCCAGCAGTCCACTGGACAGGATGAACACTGAAGCTTTCTTT CASSPLDRMNTEAFF
. . TRBJ2-1 TRBV12-3/TRBV12-4 TGTGCCAGCAGGCCCTCCGACAATGAGCAGTTCTTC CASRPSDNEQFF
. many TRBJ2-5 TRBV12-5 TGTGCTAGTGGTGCCCCCCGGGGGTACCAAGAGACCCAGTACTTC CASGAPRGYQETQYF
. many TRBJ2-3 TRBV2 TGTGCCAGCAGTGAAGATACTGGACGGACAGATACGCAGTATTTT CASSEDTGRTDTQYF
. . TRBJ2-3 TRBV13 TGTGCCAGCAGCCCCCTGGAAGGGACGCAGTATTTT CASSPLEGTQYF
TRBD1 few TRBJ1-1 TRBV4-2 TGTGCCAGCAGCCAAGATGCGTGGAGGGGGCAGGGGGCTCCCGAAGCTTTCTTT CASSQDAWRGQGAPEAFF
TRBD1 . TRBJ2-2 TRBV5-1 TGCGCCAGCAGCTTAACCCGCCAGGGGGCCGACACCGGGGAGCTGTTTTTT CASSLTRQGADTGELFF
TRBD2 many TRBJ2-5 TRBV6-1 TGTGCCAGCAGACTCACTAGCGGGAGGACAGAGACCCAGTACTTC CASRLTSGRTETQYF
. . TRBJ2-7 TRBV20-1 TGCAGTGCTAGTTCGGGGTCACCCTACGAGCAGTACTTC CSASSGSPYEQYF
TRBD1 . TRBJ1-1 TRBV20-1 TGCAGTCTCGAGGGGGCGCACACTGAAGCTTTCTTT CSLEGAHTEAFF
. many TRBJ1-1 TRBV6-2/TRBV6-3 TGTGCCAGCAGTTACTATCGTCCGGGGAACACTGAAGCTTTCTTT CASSYYRPGNTEAFF
TRBD1 many TRBJ2-7 TRBV7-2 TGTGCCAGCAGCCCGGGACAGGGCAGACCCTACGAGCAGTACTTC CASSPGQGRPYEQYF
. . TRBJ1-2 TRBV27 TGTGCCAGCAGTTCTTTGGGGGGTAACTGGTATGGCTACACCTTC CASSSLGGNWYGYTF
. . TRBJ1-2 TRBV6-5 TGTGCCAGCAGTTATAGGGGGAATTCTGGCTACACCTTC CASSYRGNSGYTF
. many TRBJ1-4 TRBV6-1 TGTGCCAGCAGGGGCCGGGGGGGGGCGCTGAGTGAAAAACTGTTTTTT CASRGRGGALSEKLFF
TRBD2 many TRBJ2-2 TRBV27 TGTGCCAGCGGGTTAGGATTAGCGGGAGCGGGCGGGGAGCTGTTTTTT CASGLGLAGAGGELFF
TRBD1 many TRBJ1-1 TRBV5-1 TGCGCCAGCAGCCCACAAGGACAGGGAGCCACTGAAGCTTTCTTT CASSPQGQGATEAFF
. . TRBJ1-2 TRBV12-5 TGTGCTAGTGGTTTGGGGTACGGCTACACCTTC CASGLGYGYTF